This T cell receptor beta chain was retrieved from a study of cytomegalovirus exposure and HLA in healthy donors. This clone was found a few times. Its matching antigen is unknown. CDR3 size: 14 residues. V was pared by 0 bases and J by 6 bases, with 9 bases between. Germline CDR1 and CDR2: LGHNA and YSLEER. The PCR contained 60 Vbeta and 13 Jbeta primers. The method was immunoSEQ multiplex PCR; TCRdb's version includes in-frame clones alone and lacks a portion of them. The data contain roughly 61,000 clones, more than 75% of them singletons. Study-level findings and limits: Based on reports, TCR beta sequences accurately predicted HLA-A and HLA-B alleles for most subjects. In a later analysis, more than 15,000 TCR beta sequences were associated with HLA alleles at 0.05 false discovery rate.

This clonotype was obtained from a male donor in good health and CMV-seronegative. J is TRBJ1-5 and V is TRBV4-3, with D unresolved. Sequencing was done on a sample of PBMCs. The CDR3 sequence: CASSQEIGLQPQHF. The CDR3 bases are TGCGCCAGCAGCCAAGAGATAGGACTTCAGCCCCAGCATTTT.